What follows describes a single T cell receptor (beta chain). The antigen is unknown. These data originate in a study of cytomegalovirus exposure and HLA in healthy donors. Background on the study: An analysis done earlier identified more than 90 million unique TCR beta sequences from approximately 180 million T cells.

The length of the CDR3 is 14 residues. V was cut by 0 bases and J by 3 bases, with 12 bases left in between. The germline V gene encodes CDR1 GTSNPN and CDR2 SVGIG (reference sequence). PCR was performed using 60 Vbeta and 13 Jbeta primers. Measured with immunoSEQ multiplex PCR; TCRdb has only the in-frame clones, and not every one. The sample has 95,000 to 150,000 clones; 75% to 90% are singletons. Findings and limits, study-wide: TCR beta chains associated with HLA were, in a later analysis, more clonally expanded than equally common others.

The J gene is TRBJ2-7, the V gene TRBV30; unclear D gene. The sample consisted of PBMCs. The sequence derives from a man younger than 35 in good health and CMV-seropositive. Written as DNA, the CDR3 is TGTGCCTGGAGTGTTGGTTCTAACAGCTACGAGCAGTACTTC. It yields the protein CAWSVGSNSYEQYF.